The clone carrying this TCR beta chain was seen a single time. As processed by the authors: Reference gene primer amplification gave nucleated cell count estimates. Repertoires were generated with immunoSEQ multiplex PCR, while TCRdb's copy carries only in-frame clones and drops some. That table supplies the V and J calls and clone size; D and trimming were determined from the DNA. This table has about 260,000 clones, around 89% appearing once. This record comes from a study of blood T cell repertoires in COVID-19. Germline values: CDR1 KGHDR, CDR2 SFDVKD. The CDR3 loop spans 15 amino acids. V shed 5 bases and J shed 5 bases, with 16 bases lying between them.

This sequence originates from a woman aged 40 to 49 with acute or convalescent COVID-19. The sequencing sample was made of peripheral blood. The chain is built from TRBV24-1 and TRBJ2-3, with D possibly matching TRBD2 (5 bases). The CDR3 loop is CATSGGQRAGDTQYF. CDR3 DNA: TGTGCCACCAGTGGCGGTCAGAGGGCCGGAGATACGCAGTATTTT.